This TCR beta chain was observed in a study of T cell repertoires in cytomegalovirus infection. About the study: Recently identified HLA-C-restricted and well-studied HLA-B-restricted CMV epitopes were used. Study-wide results and limits: Across the ex vivo response, the dominant clonotypes were HLA-C-restricted CMV-specific TCR beta clonotypes. Cumulative public TCR beta family frequency identified carriers of CMV plus the relevant HLA.

Comment on this clonotype: Its antigen is as yet unknown.

This CDR3 region has 17 residues. Germline assignment: CDR1 MGHDK and CDR2 SYGVNS. Trimming at V came to 5 bases and at J to 6 bases, leaving 14 bases not matched to a gene. TCRdb re-called the reads through MiXCR, storing one row per CDR3 protein. In the table there are about 920,000 distinct CDR3 sequences, roughly 30% of which are singletons. The sequencing here drew on cultured CD8+ T cells from PBMCs, taken from culture after CMV antigen stimulation. The TCR comes from a human donor in good health (CMV status not recorded). Some clones in this sample may be carry-over from other donors' samples. The chain is built from TRBV25-1 and TRBJ2-2; 8 bases map to TRBD1. This CDR3 is CASSTRDRGSLAGELFF. The CDR3 DNA sequence: TGTGCCAGCAGTACCCGAGACAGGGGTAGTTTGGCCGGGGAGCTGTTTTTT.